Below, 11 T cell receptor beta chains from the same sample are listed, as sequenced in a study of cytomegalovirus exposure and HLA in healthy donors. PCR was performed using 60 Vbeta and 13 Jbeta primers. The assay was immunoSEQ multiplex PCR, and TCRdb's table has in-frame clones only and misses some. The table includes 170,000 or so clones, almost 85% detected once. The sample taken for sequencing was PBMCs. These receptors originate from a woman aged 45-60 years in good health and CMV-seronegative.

The CDR3 here is CASSKAKDIGCAAGVKDNEQFF. For the CDR3, the DNA is TGTGCCAGCAGCAAAGCTAAAGATATAGGATGTGCCGCAGGGGTTAAGGACAATGAGCAGTTCTTC. The genes are TRBV21-1 and TRBJ2-1; TRBD1, the D gene given by the table, was not confirmed from the DNA. TRBV21-1 is tagged as a pseudogene. The CDR3 loop spans 22 amino acids.

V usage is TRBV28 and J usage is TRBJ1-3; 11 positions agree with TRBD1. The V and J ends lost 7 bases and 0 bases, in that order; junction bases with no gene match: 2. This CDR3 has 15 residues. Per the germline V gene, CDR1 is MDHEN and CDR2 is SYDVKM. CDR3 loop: CASTGTGGSGNTIYF. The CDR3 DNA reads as TGTGCCAGCACCGGGACAGGGGGCTCTGGAAACACCATATATTTT.

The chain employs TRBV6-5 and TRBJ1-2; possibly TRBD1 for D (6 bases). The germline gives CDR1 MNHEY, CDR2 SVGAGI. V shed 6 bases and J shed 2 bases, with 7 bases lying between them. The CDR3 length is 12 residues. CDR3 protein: CASSDRNYGYTF. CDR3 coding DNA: TGTGCCAGCAGCGACAGGAACTATGGCTACACCTTC.

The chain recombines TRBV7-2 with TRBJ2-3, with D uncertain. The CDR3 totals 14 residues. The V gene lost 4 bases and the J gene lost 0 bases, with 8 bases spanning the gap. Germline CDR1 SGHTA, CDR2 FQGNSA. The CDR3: CASSSVSSTDTQYF. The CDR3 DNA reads TGTGCCAGCAGCTCGGTTTCAAGCACAGATACGCAGTATTTT.

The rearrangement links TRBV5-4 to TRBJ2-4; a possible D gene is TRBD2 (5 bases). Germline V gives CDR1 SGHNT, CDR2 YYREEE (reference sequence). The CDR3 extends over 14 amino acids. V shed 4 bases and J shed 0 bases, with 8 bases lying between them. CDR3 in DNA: TGTGCCAGCAGCCTAGCCGAAGCCAAAAACATTCAGTACTTC. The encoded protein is CASSLAEAKNIQYF.

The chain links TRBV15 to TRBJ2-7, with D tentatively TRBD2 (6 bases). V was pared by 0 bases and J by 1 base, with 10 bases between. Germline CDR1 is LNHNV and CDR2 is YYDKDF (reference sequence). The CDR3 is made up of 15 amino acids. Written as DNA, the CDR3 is TGTGCCACCAGCAGAGATGGGCGGGAATCCTACGAGCAGTACTTC. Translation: CATSRDGRESYEQYF.

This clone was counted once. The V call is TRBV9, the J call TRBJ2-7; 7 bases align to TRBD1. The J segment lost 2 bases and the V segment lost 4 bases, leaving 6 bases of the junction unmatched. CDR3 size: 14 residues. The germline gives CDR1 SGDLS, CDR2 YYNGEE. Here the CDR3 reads CASSPGTATYEQYF. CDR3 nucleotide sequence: TGTGCCAGCAGCCCCGGGACAGCGACCTACGAGCAGTACTTC. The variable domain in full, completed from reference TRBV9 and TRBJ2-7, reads DSGVTQTPKHLITATGQRVTLRCSPRSGDLSVYWYQQSLDQGLQFLIQYYNGEERAKGNILERFSAQQFPDLHSELNLSSLELGDSALYFCASSPGTATYEQYFGPGTRLTVT.

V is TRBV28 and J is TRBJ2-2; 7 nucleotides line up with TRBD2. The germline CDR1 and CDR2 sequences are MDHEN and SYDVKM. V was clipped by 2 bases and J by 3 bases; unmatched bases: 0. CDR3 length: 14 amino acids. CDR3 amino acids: CASSLAGDTGELFF. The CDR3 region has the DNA TGTGCCAGCAGTTTAGCGGGAGACACCGGGGAGCTGTTTTTT.

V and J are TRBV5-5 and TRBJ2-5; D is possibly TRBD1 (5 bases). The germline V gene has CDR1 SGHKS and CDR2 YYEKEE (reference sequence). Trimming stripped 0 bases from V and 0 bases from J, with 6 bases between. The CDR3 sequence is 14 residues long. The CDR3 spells CASSLGGYQETQYF. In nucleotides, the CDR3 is TGTGCCAGCAGCTTGGGGGGCTACCAAGAGACCCAGTACTTC.

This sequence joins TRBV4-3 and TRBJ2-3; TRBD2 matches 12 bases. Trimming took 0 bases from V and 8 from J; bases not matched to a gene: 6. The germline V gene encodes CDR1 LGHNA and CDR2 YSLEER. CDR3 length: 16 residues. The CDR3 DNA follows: TGCGCCAGCAGCCAAGACTCACTAGCGGGGGGTGGTACGCAGTATTTT. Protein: CASSQDSLAGGGTQYF.

Written as DNA, the CDR3 is TGTGCCAGCAGTTTACAGGGGGCCAGGGAGCAGTACTTC. Protein: CASSLQGAREQYF. The V gene is TRBV28, the J gene TRBJ2-7; TRBD1 aligns across 8 bases. Germline V gene lookup returns CDR1 MDHEN and CDR2 SYDVKM. The CDR3 consists of 13 residues. V gave up 2 bases and J gave up 7 bases; unmatched junction bases: 4.